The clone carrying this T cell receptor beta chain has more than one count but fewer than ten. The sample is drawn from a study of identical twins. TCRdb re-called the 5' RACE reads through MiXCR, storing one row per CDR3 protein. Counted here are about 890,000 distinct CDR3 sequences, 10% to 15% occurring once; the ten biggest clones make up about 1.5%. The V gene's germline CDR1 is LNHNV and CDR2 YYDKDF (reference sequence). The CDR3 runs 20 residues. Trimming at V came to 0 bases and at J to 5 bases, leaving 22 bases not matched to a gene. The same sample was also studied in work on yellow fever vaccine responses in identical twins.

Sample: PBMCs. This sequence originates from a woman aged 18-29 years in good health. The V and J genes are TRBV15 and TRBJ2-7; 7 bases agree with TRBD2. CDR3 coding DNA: TGTGCCACCAGCAGAGATTTTCTGGGCGTGTTGGGCGGGAGTTTCGACGAGCAGTACTTC. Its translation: CATSRDFLGVLGGSFDEQYF. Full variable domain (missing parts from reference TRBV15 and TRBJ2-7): DAMVIQNPRYQVTQFGKPVTLSCSQTLNHNVMYWYQQKSSQAPKLLFHYYDKDFNNEADTPDNFQSRRPNTSFCFLDIRSPGLGDTAMYLCATSRDFLGVLGGSFDEQYFGPGTRLTVT.